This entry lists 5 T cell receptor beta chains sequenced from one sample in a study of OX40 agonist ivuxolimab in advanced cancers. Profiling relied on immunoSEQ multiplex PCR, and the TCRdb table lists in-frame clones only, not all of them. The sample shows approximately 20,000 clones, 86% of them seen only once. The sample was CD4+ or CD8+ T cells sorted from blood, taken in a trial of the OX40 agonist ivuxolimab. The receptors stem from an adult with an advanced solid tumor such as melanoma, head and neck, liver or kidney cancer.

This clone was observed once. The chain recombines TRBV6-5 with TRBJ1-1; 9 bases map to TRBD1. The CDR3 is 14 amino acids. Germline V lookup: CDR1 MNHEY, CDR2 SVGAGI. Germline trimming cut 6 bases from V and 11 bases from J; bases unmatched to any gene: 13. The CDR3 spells CASSLGQGLYQAFF. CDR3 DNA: TGTGCCAGCAGCTTGGGACAGGGCCTATATCAGGCTTTCTTT.

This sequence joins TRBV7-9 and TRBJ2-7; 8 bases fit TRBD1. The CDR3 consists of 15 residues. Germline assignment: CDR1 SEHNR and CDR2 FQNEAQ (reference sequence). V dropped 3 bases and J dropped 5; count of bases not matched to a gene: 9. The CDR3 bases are TGTGCCAGCAGCTTTAGACAGGGGACACGCCACGAGCAGTACTTC. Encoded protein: CASSFRQGTRHEQYF.

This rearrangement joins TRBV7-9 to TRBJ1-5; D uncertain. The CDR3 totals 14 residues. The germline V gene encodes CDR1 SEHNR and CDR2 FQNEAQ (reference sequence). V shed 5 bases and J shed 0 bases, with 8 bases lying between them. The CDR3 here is CASSRDYSNQPQHF. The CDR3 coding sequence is TGTGCCAGCAGCCGAGATTATAGCAATCAGCCCCAGCATTTT.

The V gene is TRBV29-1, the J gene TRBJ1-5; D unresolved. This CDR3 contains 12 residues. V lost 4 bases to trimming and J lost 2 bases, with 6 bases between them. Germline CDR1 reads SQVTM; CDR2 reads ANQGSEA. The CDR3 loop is CSVGQGNQPQHF. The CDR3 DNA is TGCAGCGTTGGGCAGGGCAATCAGCCCCAGCATTTT.

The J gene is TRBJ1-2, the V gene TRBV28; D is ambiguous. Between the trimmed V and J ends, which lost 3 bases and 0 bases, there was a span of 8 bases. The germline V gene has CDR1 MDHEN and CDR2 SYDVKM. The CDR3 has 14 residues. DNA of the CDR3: TGTGCCAGCAGTTTCGCGACAACTAACTATGGCTACACCTTC. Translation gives CASSFATTNYGYTF.